The clone carrying this T cell receptor (beta chain) appeared a few times. V was trimmed by 3 bases and J by 0 bases, leaving 6 bases between them. CDR3 length: 13 residues. Per germline, CDR1 SNHLY and CDR2 FYNNEI. The sample comes from a study of shared clonotypes between healthy human individuals. Sequencing used immunoSEQ multiplex PCR; TCRdb keeps in-frame clones, though not all of them. The sample lists about 1 million clones, around 74% occurring once. This chain connects TRBV2 to TRBJ2-7; no clear D gene. This receptor was obtained from a man in his late teens or twenties in good health. Sequenced material: memory CD4+ T cells sorted from blood. Subset of the sample: CD45RA-negative fraction. The DNA for the CDR3 is TGTGCCAGCAGTGAGTACCGCTCCTACGAGCAGTACTTC. It specifies CASSEYRSYEQYF.